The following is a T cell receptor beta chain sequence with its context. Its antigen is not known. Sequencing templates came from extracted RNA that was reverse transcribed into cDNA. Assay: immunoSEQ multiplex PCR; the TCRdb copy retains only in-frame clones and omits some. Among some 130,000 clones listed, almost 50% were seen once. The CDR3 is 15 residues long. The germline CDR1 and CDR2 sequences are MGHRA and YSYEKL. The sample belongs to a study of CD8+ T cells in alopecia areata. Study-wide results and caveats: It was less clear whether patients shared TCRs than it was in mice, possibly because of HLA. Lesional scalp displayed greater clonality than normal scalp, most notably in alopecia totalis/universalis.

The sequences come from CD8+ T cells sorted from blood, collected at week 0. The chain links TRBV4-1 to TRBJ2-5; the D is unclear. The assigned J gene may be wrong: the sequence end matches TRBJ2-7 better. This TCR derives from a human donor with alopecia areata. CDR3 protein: CASSQSLTPTYEQYF. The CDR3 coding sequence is TGCGCCAGCAGCCAAAGCTTAACACCAACCTACGAGCAGTACTTC.